The rows below give T cell receptor beta chains drawn from one sample of a study of shared clonotypes between healthy human individuals. Assay: immunoSEQ multiplex PCR; the TCRdb copy retains only in-frame clones and omits some. Here the sample spans about 2 million clones, roughly 95% being singletons. Sequences were obtained from naive CD4+ T cells sorted from blood. The receptor source for this set is a man aged 18 to 30 in good health. Each CDR3 is given with its conserved first and last residue. Size values are once, few and many counts, or a class for expanded clones, and some rows have none.

.	TRBJ2-4	TRBV5-1	16	CASSLPAGAGQNIQYF
.	TRBJ2-5	TRBV7-2	15	CASSLSSGIQETQYF
.	TRBJ1-5	TRBV10-3	13	CAISEISNQPQHF
.	TRBJ1-1	TRBV7-2	13	CASSPDKSTEAFF
.	TRBJ2-1	TRBV7-9	16	CASHLGERGSYNEQFF
.	TRBJ2-2	TRBV18	16	CASSPPQGTNTGELFF
.	TRBJ2-2	TRBV30	13	CAWSRGKSGELFF
once	TRBJ1-2	TRBV30	14	CAWSGPRDNYGYTF
once	TRBJ2-7	TRBV11-2	17	CASSLVGGGPHSYEQYF
.	TRBJ1-1	TRBV5-4	14	CASSLGQGSAEAFF
.	TRBJ2-1	TRBV5-8	14	CASSLATLTNEQFF
.	TRBJ2-5	TRBV19	13	CATRSLREETQYF
.	TRBJ1-2	TRBV7-2	13	CASRPDRDGGYTF
.	TRBJ2-5	TRBV11-3	14	CASSLPSRGETQYF
.	TRBJ2-7	TRBV10-2	15	CASSVRRGIQYEQYF
once	TRBJ2-3	TRBV5-1	15	CASSLHGASTDTQYF
.	TRBJ2-3	TRBV10-3	13	CATGQGSPDTQYF
.	TRBJ1-3	TRBV7-9	16	CASSAAGASSGNTIYF
.	TRBJ1-5	TRBV19	14	CASSSTGRGQPQHF
.	TRBJ1-1	TRBV19	13	CASSGPRNTEAFF
.	TRBJ1-2	TRBV5-4	13	CASSSPVFPTCTF
.	TRBJ2-7	TRBV5-1	13	CASSLVGTHEQYF
.	TRBJ2-7	TRBV18	16	CASSQTGGDFSYEQYF
.	TRBJ2-1	TRBV7-9	14	CASSLLAGPNEQFF
.	TRBJ2-7	TRBV7-2	16	CASSPDRDRGRREQYF
.	TRBJ1-2	TRBV7-2	15	CASSLGTILNYGYTF
.	TRBJ1-1	TRBV7-2	15	CASSYLTGVNTEAFF
.	TRBJ2-3	TRBV27	16	CASSPGPRESTDTQYF
.	TRBJ1-2	TRBV11-2	13	CASSPGTYYGYTF
.	TRBJ1-3	TRBV7-2	14	CASSLDGTGNTIYF
.	TRBJ2-2	TRBV7-2	16	CASSLVVLVSTGELFF
.	TRBJ2-5	TRBV7-8	16	CASRPGLAGGLETQYF